A selection of T cell receptor beta chains follows, all from one sample in a study of molecular identifiers for immune sequencing clone quantification. TCRdb analysed the PCR reads with MiXCR anew, one entry per CDR3 protein. The table lists some 650,000 distinct CDR3 sequences, just under 20% of them singletons. The sample comprised naive CD8+ T cells from blood, with Jurkat cell RNA spiked in. The origin of the receptors is a human donor in good health. Some libraries in this study had Jurkat cell RNA spiked in. The CDR3 runs from the conserved cysteine through the conserved F or W. Each record gives: V gene, D gene, CDR3 protein. The D gene is left open where the match is weak.

V: TRBV5-8
D: NA
CDR3: CASSSGKFQETQYF

V: TRBV6-2/TRBV6-3
D: NA
CDR3: CASSYSYRYEQYF

V: TRBV6-5
D: NA
CDR3: CASSYSQGTVEGYTF

V: TRBV4-1
D: NA
CDR3: CASSQAGAGSNQPQHF

V: TRBV19
D: TRBD1
CDR3: CASSLGTAYNEQFF

V: TRBV6-6
D: NA
CDR3: CASRPINDRPYGYTF

V: TRBV11-2
D: NA
CDR3: CASSLDPQGIEAFF

V: TRBV7-9
D: TRBD2
CDR3: CASSYLAGEETQYF

V: TRBV29-1
D: NA
CDR3: CSVLRQVSYEQYF

V: TRBV27
D: NA
CDR3: CASSPRGGRTYEQYF

V: TRBV28
D: NA
CDR3: CASSNSRTEAFF

V: TRBV12-3/TRBV12-4
D: NA
CDR3: CASSFGIRGPYSDEQFF

V: TRBV7-9
D: NA
CDR3: CASSFVGEGPDTQYF

V: TRBV25-1
D: TRBD1
CDR3: CASNPPGQGFETQYF

V: TRBV6-2/TRBV6-3
D: NA
CDR3: CASSYYSPTYTEAFF

V: TRBV7-8
D: TRBD1
CDR3: CASIFPGSLEGGSTDTQYF

V: TRBV20-1
D: NA
CDR3: CSVGLGDYQETQYF

V: TRBV9
D: TRBD2
CDR3: CASSPGASGTPDTQYF

V: TRBV27
D: NA
CDR3: CAGSPSTDTQYF

V: TRBV18
D: TRBD1
CDR3: CASSPGTEIWDTEAFF

V: TRBV6-6
D: NA
CDR3: CASSYRQNSPLHF

V: TRBV2
D: NA
CDR3: CASRRAANEKLFF

V: TRBV5-1
D: TRBD1
CDR3: CASSLVVSGGANTDTQYF

V: TRBV11-2
D: NA
CDR3: CASRPEGGEAWETQYF

V: TRBV27
D: TRBD2
CDR3: CASSSGLAANEQFF

V: TRBV15
D: NA
CDR3: CATSSYSEVGETQYF

V: TRBV9
D: TRBD1
CDR3: CASSVGGQDEETQYF

V: TRBV7-9
D: NA
CDR3: CASSPTGSSYEQYF

V: TRBV7-6
D: TRBD2
CDR3: CASSLLAASQETQYF

V: TRBV6-2/TRBV6-3
D: NA
CDR3: CASSCSNTEAFF

V: TRBV3-1
D: TRBD1
CDR3: CASSQAPQGSTF

V: TRBV4-3
D: NA
CDR3: CASSQGLGTEAFF

V: TRBV29-1
D: NA
CDR3: CSVDRTGDTQYF

V: TRBV28
D: TRBD1
CDR3: CASITSTGAGKLSF

V: TRBV10-1
D: NA
CDR3: CASSEGILGLGDTQYF

V: TRBV7-2
D: TRBD2
CDR3: CASRGIAGWETQYF

V: TRBV30
D: TRBD1
CDR3: CAWGGAGQGSWGNEQFF

V: TRBV9
D: NA
CDR3: CASTGLENTQYF

V: TRBV6-5
D: TRBD2
CDR3: CASSSLGGRADGELFF

V: TRBV7-9
D: TRBD2
CDR3: CASSLQRGGADTQYF

V: TRBV4-3
D: NA
CDR3: CASSQDRTGTAEKLFF

V: TRBV20-1
D: TRBD2
CDR3: CSAPRTSGTPYSYNEQFF

V: TRBV4-1
D: NA
CDR3: CASSQGPGVSYGYTF

V: TRBV12-3/TRBV12-4
D: NA
CDR3: CASSLNGINEQFF

V: TRBV7-8
D: NA
CDR3: CASSAREQETQYF

V: TRBV6-1
D: NA
CDR3: CASSVYLGRTGSSYEQYF

V: TRBV7-9
D: TRBD2
CDR3: CASRGKREAYEQYF

V: TRBV7-8
D: NA
CDR3: CASSFPRGGAGANEKLFF

V: TRBV12-5
D: NA
CDR3: CASGQTNTSPGELFF

V: TRBV4-3
D: NA
CDR3: CASSQDLSGNEQYF

V: TRBV6-1
D: NA
CDR3: CASIESDSRSYNEQFF

V: TRBV20-1
D: TRBD2
CDR3: CSARSGLAGADEQFF

V: TRBV30
D: TRBD1
CDR3: CAWEDITGAVYTEAFF

V: TRBV7-2
D: NA
CDR3: CASSSPEDREQFF

V: TRBV30
D: NA
CDR3: CAWDGSAEAFF

V: TRBV27
D: TRBD1
CDR3: CASSPQTGLNTDAFF